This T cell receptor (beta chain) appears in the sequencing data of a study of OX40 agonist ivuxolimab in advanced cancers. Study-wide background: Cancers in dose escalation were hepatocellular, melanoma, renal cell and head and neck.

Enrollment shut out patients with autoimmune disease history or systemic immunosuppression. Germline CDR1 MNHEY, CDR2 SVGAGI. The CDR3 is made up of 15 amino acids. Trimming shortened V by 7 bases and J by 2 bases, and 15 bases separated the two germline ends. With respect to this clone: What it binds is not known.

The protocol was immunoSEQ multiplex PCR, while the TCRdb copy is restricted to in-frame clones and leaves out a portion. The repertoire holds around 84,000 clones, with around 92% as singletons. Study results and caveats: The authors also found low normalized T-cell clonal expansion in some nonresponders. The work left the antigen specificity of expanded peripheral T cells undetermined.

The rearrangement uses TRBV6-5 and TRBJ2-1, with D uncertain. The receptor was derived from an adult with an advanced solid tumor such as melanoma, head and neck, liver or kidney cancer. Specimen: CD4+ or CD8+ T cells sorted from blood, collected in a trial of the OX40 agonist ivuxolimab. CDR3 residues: CASTLTPDTYNEQFF. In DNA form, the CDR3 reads TGTGCCAGCACCTTGACGCCGGATACCTACAATGAGCAGTTCTTC.